This T cell receptor beta chain was profiled in a study of cytomegalovirus exposure and HLA in healthy donors. In the study overall: A later analysis reported the 120 or so validation repertoires used the same platform as the approximately 700 first-cohort repertoires. General observations from the study: The listing of about 150 TCR beta chains classed them as cytomegalovirus-associated. In the 95 to 150 validation repertoires, approximately 94% of cluster scores exceeded 0, per a later analysis.

The donors were members of the validation cohort comprising about 130 subjects, separate from the approximately 630-subject first cohort. Details on this clone: Antigen specificity is unknown.

This CDR3 is built from 18 residues. J lost 0 bases, V lost 7 bases, and 15 bases had no gene match. Germline loops: CDR1 MNHEY, CDR2 SMNVEV (reference sequence). Repertoires were generated with immunoSEQ multiplex PCR, while TCRdb's copy carries only in-frame clones and drops some. This sample has around 190,000 clones; about nine tenths occur once, and the top ten carry around 7.2%. The sequence derives from a man aged 25-45 years in good health and CMV-seropositive. What was sequenced was PBMCs. The chain has TRBV27 and TRBJ2-7, with 10 positions matching TRBD2. CDR3 in amino acids: CASKPLAGLARSSYEQYF. The CDR3 nucleotides read TGTGCCAGCAAACCCCTTGCGGGACTAGCGAGGAGCTCCTACGAGCAGTACTTC.